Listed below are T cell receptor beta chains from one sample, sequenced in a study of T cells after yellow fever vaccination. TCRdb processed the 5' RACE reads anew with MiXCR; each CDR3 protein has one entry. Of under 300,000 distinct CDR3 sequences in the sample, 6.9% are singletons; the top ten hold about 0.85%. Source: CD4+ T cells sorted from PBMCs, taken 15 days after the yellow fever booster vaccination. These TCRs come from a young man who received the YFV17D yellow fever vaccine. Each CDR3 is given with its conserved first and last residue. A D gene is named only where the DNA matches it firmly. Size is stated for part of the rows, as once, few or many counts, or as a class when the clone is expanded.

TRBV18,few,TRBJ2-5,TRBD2,TGTGCCAGCTCAGCGGGGGAGGAGACCCAGTACTTC,CASSAGEETQYF
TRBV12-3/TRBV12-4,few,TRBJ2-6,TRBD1,TGTGCCAGCAGTCTCAAGACAGGGAAGACCAACGTCCTGACTTTC,CASSLKTGKTNVLTF
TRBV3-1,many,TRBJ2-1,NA,TGTGCCAGCAGCCAGGAACCGGGACGCCTAAATGAGCAGTTCTTC,CASSQEPGRLNEQFF
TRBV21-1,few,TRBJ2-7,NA,TGTGCCAGCAGCAGTACGCCCCGAGGGGGCCATGCTTGGGAGCAGTACTTC,CASSSTPRGGHAWEQYF
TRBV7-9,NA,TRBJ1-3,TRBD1,TGTGCCAGCCGGGACAGACGCTCTGGAAACACCATATATTTT,CASRDRRSGNTIYF
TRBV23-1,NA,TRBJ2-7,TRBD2,TGCGCCAGCAGTCCTCACTTCCAAGCGGGAGTCGTCTACGAGCAGTACTTC,CASSPHFQAGVVYEQYF
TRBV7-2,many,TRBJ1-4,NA,TGTGCCAGCAGCTTTTTAGGGGTGTCGTCTAATGAAAAACTGTTTTTT,CASSFLGVSSNEKLFF
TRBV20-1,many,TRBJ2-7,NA,TGCAGTGCTAGTGGGTGGCCGGGGGAGCAGTACTTC,CSASGWPGEQYF
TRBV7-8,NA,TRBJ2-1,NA,TGTGCCAGCAGCTTAGCGGTACTGGGCAATGAGCAGTTCTTC,CASSLAVLGNEQFF
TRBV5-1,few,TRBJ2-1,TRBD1,TGCGCCAGCAGCCTGGTTGGGACAGGGGCCCTCAATGAGCAGTTCTTC,CASSLVGTGALNEQFF
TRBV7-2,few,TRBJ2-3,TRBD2,TGTGCCAGCAGCTTAGGACTAGCGGGAGAGGGAGATACGCAGTATTTT,CASSLGLAGEGDTQYF
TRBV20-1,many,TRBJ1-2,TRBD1,TGCAGTGCGTCAGGGGGTCGCTATGGCTACACCTTC,CSASGGRYGYTF
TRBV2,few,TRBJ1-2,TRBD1,TGTGCCAGCAGTCCTCGGGACAGGGGCGATGGCTACACCTTC,CASSPRDRGDGYTF
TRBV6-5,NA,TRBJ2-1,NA,TGTGCCAGCAGTTTAACGGCGGGGATTTACAATGAGCAGTTCTTC,CASSLTAGIYNEQFF
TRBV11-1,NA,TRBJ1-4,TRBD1,TGTGCCAGCAGCTCCCCCTTAGGACAGGGGTCGGCAACTAATGAAAAACTGTTTTTT,CASSSPLGQGSATNEKLFF
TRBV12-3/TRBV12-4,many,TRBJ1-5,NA,TGTGCCAGCAGTTTTGAAGGCCGGGGCAATCAGCCCCAGCATTTT,CASSFEGRGNQPQHF
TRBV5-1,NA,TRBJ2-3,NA,TGCGCCAGCAAGGCGACCGGGTCAGATACGCAGTATTTT,CASKATGSDTQYF
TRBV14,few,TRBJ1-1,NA,TGTGCCAGCAGCAACTTTGGCAGAAACACTGAAGCTTTCTTT,CASSNFGRNTEAFF
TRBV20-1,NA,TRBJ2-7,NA,TGCAGTGCGGGGAGCTATTACGAGCAGTACTTC,CSAGSYYEQYF
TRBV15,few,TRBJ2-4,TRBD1,TGTGCCACCAGGAAGACAGGGGGCGTAAACATTCAGTACTTC,CATRKTGGVNIQYF
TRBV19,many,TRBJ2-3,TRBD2,TGTGCCAGTAGTCCCCGATGGACTAGCGGGAGTTCGGATACGCAGTATTTT,CASSPRWTSGSSDTQYF
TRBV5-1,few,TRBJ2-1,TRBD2,TGCGCCAGCAGTAGCGGGAGATCCTACAATGAGCAGTTCTTC,CASSSGRSYNEQFF
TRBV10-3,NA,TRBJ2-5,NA,TGTGCCATCAGAGACAATCGGCAGACCCAGTACTTC,CAIRDNRQTQYF
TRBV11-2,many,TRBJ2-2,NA,TGTGCCAGCAGCCCCCGTCCCTCGGCCACCGGGGAGCTGTTTTTT,CASSPRPSATGELFF
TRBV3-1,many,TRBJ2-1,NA,TGTGCCAGCAGCCAAGGGGTAGGAGCCTACAATGAGCAGTTCTTC,CASSQGVGAYNEQFF
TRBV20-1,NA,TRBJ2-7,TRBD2,TGCAGTGCTAGAGATCCTAGCGGGATCGTCTACGAGCAGTACTTC,CSARDPSGIVYEQYF
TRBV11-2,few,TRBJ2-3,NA,TGTGCCAGCAGCCCTATTGGGGACCCTAGAGAGCGGGCCTTCACAGATACGCAGTATTTT,CASSPIGDPRERAFTDTQYF
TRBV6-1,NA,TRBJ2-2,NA,TGTGCCAGCAGTCCCCAGGGTGTCCCACCCGGGGAGCTGTTTTTT,CASSPQGVPPGELFF
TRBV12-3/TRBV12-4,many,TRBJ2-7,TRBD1,TGTGCCAGCAGTCAACAGGGGAACGAGCAGTACTTC,CASSQQGNEQYF
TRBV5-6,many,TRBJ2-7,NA,TGTGCCAGCAGCCAAGACAGGAGCTCCTACGAGCAGTACTTC,CASSQDRSSYEQYF
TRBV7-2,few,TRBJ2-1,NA,TGTGCCAGCAGCTTAGTAGGGGGAGTGGGGAATGAGCAGTTCTTC,CASSLVGGVGNEQFF
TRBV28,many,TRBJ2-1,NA,TGTGCCAGCAGTTTACGGTCCTACAATGAGCAGTTCTTC,CASSLRSYNEQFF
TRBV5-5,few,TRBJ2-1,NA,TGTGCCAGCAGCTTGGAACAGGGCTCCTACAATGAGCAGTTCTTC,CASSLEQGSYNEQFF
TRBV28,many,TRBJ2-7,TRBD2,TGTGCCAGCAGTCCGGGAGGGGGTAGGAACGAGCAGTACTTC,CASSPGGGRNEQYF
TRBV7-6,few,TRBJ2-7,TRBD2,TGTGCCAGCAGCTTATACGGGACTAGCGGGTTTTACGAGCAGTACTTC,CASSLYGTSGFYEQYF
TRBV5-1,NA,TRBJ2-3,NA,TGCGCCAGCAGCTTGGGTAGCGCGACAGATACGCAGTATTTT,CASSLGSATDTQYF
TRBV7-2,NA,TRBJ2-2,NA,TGTGCCAGCACGGAGATCTGGACCGGGGAGCTGTTTTTT,CASTEIWTGELFF
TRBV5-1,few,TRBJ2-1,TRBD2,TGCGCCAGCAGCATAAAGACTAGCGGGAGTCTGTATGAGCAGTTCTTC,CASSIKTSGSLYEQFF
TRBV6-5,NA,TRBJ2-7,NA,TGTGCCAGCAGTTACTCGTCGGGCAGAACCAGACTAAATGCTTACGAGCAGTACTTC,CASSYSSGRTRLNAYEQYF
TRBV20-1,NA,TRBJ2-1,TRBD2,TGCAGTGCTAGTGCGCTCGCGGGGGGTGGCAATGAGCAGTTCTTC,CSASALAGGGNEQFF
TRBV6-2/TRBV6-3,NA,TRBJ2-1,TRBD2,TGTGCCAGCAGGCGGACTAGCTGGAGAAGGAATGAGCAGTTCTTC,CASRRTSWRRNEQFF
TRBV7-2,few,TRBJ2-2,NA,TGTGCCAGCAGCCCGAACCGACTTAACACCGGGGAGCTGTTTTTT,CASSPNRLNTGELFF
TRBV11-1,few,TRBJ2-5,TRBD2,TGTGCCAGCAGCCAAGGACTAGCGGGAGTTACAGCCCGAGAGACCCAGTACTTC,CASSQGLAGVTARETQYF
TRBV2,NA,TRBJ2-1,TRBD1,TGTGCCAGCAGTTACCACAGGGGGCGGGATGAGCAGTTCTTC,CASSYHRGRDEQFF
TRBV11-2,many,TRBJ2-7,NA,TGTGCCAGCAGCGTTAGCAGGGTACCCTACGAGCAGTACTTC,CASSVSRVPYEQYF
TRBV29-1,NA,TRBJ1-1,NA,TGCAGCGTTGGGGGTAGGGTCTTCACTGAAGCTTTCTTT,CSVGGRVFTEAFF
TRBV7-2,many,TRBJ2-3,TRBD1,TGTGCCAGCAGCTTAGGGATCGACAGGGGGACAGATACGCAGTATTTT,CASSLGIDRGTDTQYF
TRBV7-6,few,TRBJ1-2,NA,TGTGCCAGCAGCTTAGAGTGGCAAAGGGGCTACACCTTC,CASSLEWQRGYTF
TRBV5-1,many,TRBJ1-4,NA,TGCGCCAGCAGCCCGGGAAGGGACCGGACCAATGAAAAACTGTTTTTT,CASSPGRDRTNEKLFF
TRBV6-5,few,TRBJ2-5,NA,NA,CASSTSSVREGQETQYF
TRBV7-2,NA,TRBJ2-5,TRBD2,TGTGCCAGCAGCTTAGCTCGGGGGGGCAGATTGGAGACCCAGTACTTC,CASSLARGGRLETQYF
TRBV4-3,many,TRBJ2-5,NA,TGCGCCAGCAGCCAAGATACGGACCCACAAGAGACCCAGTACTTC,CASSQDTDPQETQYF
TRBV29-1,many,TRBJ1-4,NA,TGCAGCGTTGAAGAAGAGATGCGGGGGGATCTCTTTTTT,CSVEEEMRGDLFF